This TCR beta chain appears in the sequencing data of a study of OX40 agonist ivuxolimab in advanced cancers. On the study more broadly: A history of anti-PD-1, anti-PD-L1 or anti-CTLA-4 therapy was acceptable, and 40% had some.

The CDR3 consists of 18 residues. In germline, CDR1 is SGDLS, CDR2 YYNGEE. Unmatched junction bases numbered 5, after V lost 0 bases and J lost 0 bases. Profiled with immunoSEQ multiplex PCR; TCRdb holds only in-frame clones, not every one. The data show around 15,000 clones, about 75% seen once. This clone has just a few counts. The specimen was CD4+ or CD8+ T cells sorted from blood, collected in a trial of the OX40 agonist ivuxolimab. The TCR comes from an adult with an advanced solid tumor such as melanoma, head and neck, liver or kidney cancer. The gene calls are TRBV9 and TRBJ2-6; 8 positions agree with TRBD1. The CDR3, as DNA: TGTGCCAGCAGCGTAGGAGGGACAGGCAGCTCTGGGGCCAACGTCCTGACTTTC. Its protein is CASSVGGTGSSGANVLTF.